This T cell receptor beta chain was retrieved from a study of blood T cell repertoires in COVID-19. The wider study: Spain, Italy and the United States supplied samples that represented acute and convalescent COVID-19.

Trimming pared 3 bases from V and 12 bases from J, leaving 12 bases between. The CDR3 has 13 residues. Profiling relied on immunoSEQ multiplex PCR, and the TCRdb table lists in-frame clones only, not all of them. The data contain about 64,000 clones, 70% to 90% of them singletons. Sequenced material: peripheral blood. The rearrangement links TRBV12-3 or TRBV12-4 to TRBJ1-6; D is undetermined. The clonotype originates from a man between 65 and 85 years old with acute or convalescent COVID-19. As DNA, the CDR3 is TGTGCCAGCAGTTTCGGCGGGCCTGGACCCCTCCACTTT. Its translation is CASSFGGPGPLHF.